This is a list of T cell receptor beta chains from one sample in a study of blood T cell repertoires in COVID-19. Method: immunoSEQ multiplex PCR; TCRdb's copy keeps in-frame clones and lacks some. The sample lists more than 200,000 clones; 81% were seen once. Sequenced material: peripheral blood. Receptors were obtained from a woman of 80 years or more with acute or convalescent COVID-19. Both conserved end residues are part of each CDR3. A D gene is named only where the DNA matches it firmly. The listing skips clone size in some rows; elsewhere it reads once, few, many or a size class.

size: few
J: TRBJ1-5
V: TRBV3-1/TRBV3-2
D: .
DNA: TGTGCCAGCAGCCAAGATTCACAGCAGCCCCAGCATTTT
CDR3: CASSQDSQQPQHF

size: .
J: TRBJ1-5
V: TRBV18
D: TRBD1
DNA: TGTGCCAGCTCACAAGGACAGGGGAGCAATCAGCCCCAGCATTTT
CDR3: CASSQGQGSNQPQHF

size: .
J: TRBJ1-4
V: TRBV9
D: .
DNA: TGTGCCAGCAGCGTCGGTAGGACTGGTGAAAAACTGTTTTTT
CDR3: CASSVGRTGEKLFF

size: .
J: TRBJ1-5
V: TRBV5-6
D: .
DNA: TGTGCCAGCAGCTTGCCGGGACAACCCCAGCATTTT
CDR3: CASSLPGQPQHF

size: few
J: TRBJ1-5
V: TRBV16
D: .
DNA: TGTGCCAGCAGCCAAGGTTGGGGGGGGGATCAGCCCCAGCATTTT
CDR3: CASSQGWGGDQPQHF

size: .
J: TRBJ2-1
V: TRBV11-2
D: .
DNA: TGTGCCAGCAGCTCTAGGCCCTACAATGAGCAGTTCTTC
CDR3: CASSSRPYNEQFF

size: .
J: TRBJ2-5
V: TRBV11-3
D: .
DNA: TGTGCCAGCAGCTTAGAAGGAGGGCCGATGGGTGTGGAGTGGGAGACCCAGTACTTC
CDR3: CASSLEGGPMGVEWETQYF

size: .
J: TRBJ2-7
V: TRBV6-5
D: TRBD1
DNA: TGTGCCACTAAAACGGGACAGGGGCTTAGAGTCGAGTACTTC
CDR3: CATKTGQGLRVEYF

size: .
J: TRBJ1-1
V: TRBV18
D: .
DNA: TGTGCCAGCTCACCTATTCAGTCGAACACTGAAGCTTTCTTT
CDR3: CASSPIQSNTEAFF

size: .
J: TRBJ2-3
V: TRBV4-2
D: .
DNA: TGTGCCAGCAGCCGAGAGGTTGCGGGAACAACAGATACGCAGTATTTT
CDR3: CASSREVAGTTDTQYF

size: .
J: TRBJ2-5
V: TRBV7-9
D: .
DNA: TGTGCCAGCAGCTTATTAGCGGCCTCCCAAGAGACCCAGTACTTC
CDR3: CASSLLAASQETQYF

size: .
J: TRBJ1-4
V: TRBV19
D: .
DNA: TGTGCCAGTAGTTCTGCAGGGAATGAAAAACTGTTTTTT
CDR3: CASSSAGNEKLFF

size: .
J: TRBJ2-7
V: TRBV5-1
D: TRBD1
DNA: TGCGCCAGCAGCTTGGGGGACAGGGGCTACGAGCAGTACTTC
CDR3: CASSLGDRGYEQYF

size: .
J: TRBJ2-7
V: TRBV5-1
D: TRBD1
DNA: TGCGCCAGCAGCTTGGAACAGGGGGCCGTGGGCGAGCAGTACTTC
CDR3: CASSLEQGAVGEQYF

size: few
J: TRBJ1-5
V: TRBV7-8
D: .
DNA: TGTGCCAGCAGCTTAGCGGGAGGGTTCAATCAGCCCCAGCATTTT
CDR3: CASSLAGGFNQPQHF

size: .
J: TRBJ2-7
V: TRBV18
D: .
DNA: TGTGCCAGCTCCCCAATAGAGGCTTACGAGCAGTACTTC
CDR3: CASSPIEAYEQYF

size: .
J: TRBJ1-4
V: TRBV6-5
D: .
DNA: TGTGCCAGCAGTTACTCCGGGTTTGAAAAACTGTTTTTT
CDR3: CASSYSGFEKLFF

size: .
J: TRBJ2-5
V: TRBV6-6
D: TRBD1
DNA: TGTGCCAGCAGTTATACTGGACAGGGGGTCGGAGAGACCCAGTACTTC
CDR3: CASSYTGQGVGETQYF

size: .
J: TRBJ2-1
V: TRBV7-9
D: TRBD2
DNA: TGTGCCAGCAGCTTAAAAGGACTAGCGGACATATACAATGAGCAGTTCTTC
CDR3: CASSLKGLADIYNEQFF

size: .
J: TRBJ1-6
V: TRBV30
D: .
DNA: TGTGCCTGGAGTTCCCGGAGCTCCTATAATTCACCCCTCCACTTT
CDR3: CAWSSRSSYNSPLHF

size: .
J: TRBJ2-5
V: TRBV9
D: .
DNA: TGTGCCAGCAGCGTAGGACTCGCGGGTACTCAAGAGACCCAGTACTTC
CDR3: CASSVGLAGTQETQYF

size: .
J: TRBJ1-1
V: TRBV19
D: TRBD1
DNA: TGTGCCAGTATTCCCGACAGGGGGAAAGTTGAAGCTTTCTTT
CDR3: CASIPDRGKVEAFF

size: .
J: TRBJ2-7
V: TRBV10-2
D: TRBD2
DNA: TGCGCCAGCAGTGAGGTTATGGGACTAGCGGGGGGGCCAAGGAGGTACGAGCAGTACTTC
CDR3: CASSEVMGLAGGPRRYEQYF

size: once
J: TRBJ2-5
V: TRBV18
D: .
DNA: TGTGCCAGCTCACTGACTTTTGGGGAGACCCAGTACTTC
CDR3: CASSLTFGETQYF

size: .
J: TRBJ1-2
V: TRBV30
D: .
DNA: TGTGCCTGGACGGCGGGGAATGGCTACACCTTC
CDR3: CAWTAGNGYTF

size: .
J: TRBJ2-1
V: TRBV9
D: TRBD1
DNA: TGTGCCAGCAGTAGCGGACAGGGCTCCTACAATGAGCAGTTCTTC
CDR3: CASSSGQGSYNEQFF

size: .
J: TRBJ2-3
V: TRBV14
D: TRBD1
DNA: TGTGCCAGCAGCCCCCAATTAGGACAGGGTCCAGATACGCAGTATTTT
CDR3: CASSPQLGQGPDTQYF

size: .
J: TRBJ2-7
V: TRBV10-3
D: TRBD1
DNA: TGTGCCATCAGTTCGACAGGGGACGAGCAGTACTTC
CDR3: CAISSTGDEQYF

size: .
J: TRBJ2-1
V: TRBV11-2
D: TRBD2
DNA: TGTGCCAGCAGCTCGGGGACTAGCGGATACAATGAGCAGTTCTTC
CDR3: CASSSGTSGYNEQFF

size: .
J: TRBJ1-5
V: TRBV19
D: TRBD1
DNA: TGTGCCAGTAGAAGGGGACAGGCTAGCAATCAGCCCCAGCATTTT
CDR3: CASRRGQASNQPQHF

size: .
J: TRBJ2-7
V: TRBV4-2
D: .
DNA: TGTGCCAGCAGCCAAGTCCAGGGCAACCCCTACGAGCAGTACTTC
CDR3: CASSQVQGNPYEQYF

size: many
J: TRBJ2-7
V: TRBV28
D: TRBD1
DNA: TGTGCCAGCACCCTCAACCAGGGGGCTTCCGAGCAGTACTTC
CDR3: CASTLNQGASEQYF

size: .
J: TRBJ1-2
V: TRBV29-1
D: .
DNA: TGCAGCACCCCTTCGGTCTATGGCTACACCTTC
CDR3: CSTPSVYGYTF

size: .
J: TRBJ2-1
V: TRBV11-2
D: .
DNA: TGTGCCAGCAGCTTAGATAGCGACATTGGCAATGAGCAGTTCTTC
CDR3: CASSLDSDIGNEQFF

size: .
J: TRBJ1-5
V: TRBV18
D: TRBD1
DNA: TGTGCCAGCTCACTTACAGGGGTAAATAGCAATCAGCCCCAGCATTTT
CDR3: CASSLTGVNSNQPQHF

size: .
J: TRBJ1-2
V: TRBV29-1
D: TRBD1
DNA: TGCAGCGTTGAAGAGGACAGGCCTAACTATGGCTACACCTTC
CDR3: CSVEEDRPNYGYTF

size: few
J: TRBJ1-2
V: TRBV21-1
D: .
DNA: TGTGCCAGCAGCTCAAGCGGCCCCGGACAGGCAACATTAAACTATGGCTACACCTTC
CDR3: CASSSSGPGQATLNYGYTF

size: few
J: TRBJ2-5
V: TRBV29-1
D: TRBD2
DNA: TGCAGCGTGGGACTAGCGGTACAAGAGACCCAGTACTTC
CDR3: CSVGLAVQETQYF

size: .
J: TRBJ1-1
V: TRBV7-9
D: .
DNA: TGTGCCAGCAGCTTATGGGGGCAGAACACTGAAGCTTTCTTT
CDR3: CASSLWGQNTEAFF

size: .
J: TRBJ2-5
V: TRBV7-2
D: .
DNA: TGTGCCAGCAGCAAACCCCATGGGGGGGGCGGCGAGACCCAGTACTTC
CDR3: CASSKPHGGGGETQYF

size: .
J: TRBJ1-1
V: TRBV6-5
D: .
DNA: TGTGCCAGCAGGAGGACAGCCATGAACACTGAAGCTTTCTTT
CDR3: CASRRTAMNTEAFF

size: .
J: TRBJ2-2
V: TRBV9
D: .
DNA: TGTGCCAGCAGCGCCCAACCCGTCGCGAACACCGGGGAGCTATTTTTT
CDR3: CASSAQPVANTGELFF

size: .
J: TRBJ2-7
V: TRBV5-6
D: .
DNA: TGTGCCAGCAGCTTGGCCGGGAGCGGGCTCGAGCAGTACTTC
CDR3: CASSLAGSGLEQYF

size: .
J: TRBJ2-5
V: TRBV7-2
D: .
DNA: TGCGCCAGCACCTTATCACTAAAAGAGACCCAGTACTTC
CDR3: CASTLSLKETQYF

size: .
J: TRBJ1-5
V: TRBV9
D: TRBD1
DNA: TGTGCCAGCAGCGTAGCGACAGGGCCCAATCAGCCCCAGCATTTT
CDR3: CASSVATGPNQPQHF